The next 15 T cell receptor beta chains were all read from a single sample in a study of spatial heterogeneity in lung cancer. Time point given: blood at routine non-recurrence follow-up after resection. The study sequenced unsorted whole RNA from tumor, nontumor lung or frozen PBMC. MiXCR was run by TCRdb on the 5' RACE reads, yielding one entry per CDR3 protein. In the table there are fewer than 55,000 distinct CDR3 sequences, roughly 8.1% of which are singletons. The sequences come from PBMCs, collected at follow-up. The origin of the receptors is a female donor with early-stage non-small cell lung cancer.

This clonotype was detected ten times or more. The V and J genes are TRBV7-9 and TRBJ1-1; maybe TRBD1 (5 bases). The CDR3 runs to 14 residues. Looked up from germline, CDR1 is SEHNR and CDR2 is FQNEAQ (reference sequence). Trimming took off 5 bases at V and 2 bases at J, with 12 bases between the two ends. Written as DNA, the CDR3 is TGTGCCAGCAGCAGGGTCGGGGGTAACACTGAAGCTTTCTTT. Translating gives CASSRVGGNTEAFF.

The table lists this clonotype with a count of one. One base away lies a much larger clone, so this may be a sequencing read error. DNA of the CDR3: TGCAGTGCTAGAGATGGTCGAAATTCACCCTTCCACTTT. Translation gives CSARDGRNSPFHF. This rearrangement joins TRBV20-1 to TRBJ1-6; D is undetermined. CDR1 and CDR2 (germline): DFQATT, SNEGSKA (reference sequence). The CDR3 has 13 amino acids.

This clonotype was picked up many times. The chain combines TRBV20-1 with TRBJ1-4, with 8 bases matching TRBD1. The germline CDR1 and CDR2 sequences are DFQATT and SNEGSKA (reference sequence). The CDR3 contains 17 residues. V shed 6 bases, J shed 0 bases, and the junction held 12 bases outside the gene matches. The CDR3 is CSASSPTGGATNEKLFF. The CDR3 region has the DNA TGCAGTGCCTCTTCTCCTACAGGGGGAGCAACTAATGAAAAACTGTTTTTT.

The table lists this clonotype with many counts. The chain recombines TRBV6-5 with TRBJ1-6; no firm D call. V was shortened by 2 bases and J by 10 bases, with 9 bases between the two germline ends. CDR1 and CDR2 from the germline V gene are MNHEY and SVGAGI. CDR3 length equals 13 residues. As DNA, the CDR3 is TGTGCCAGCAGTTACAGGGTCCTCTCACCCCTCCACTTT. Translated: CASSYRVLSPLHF.

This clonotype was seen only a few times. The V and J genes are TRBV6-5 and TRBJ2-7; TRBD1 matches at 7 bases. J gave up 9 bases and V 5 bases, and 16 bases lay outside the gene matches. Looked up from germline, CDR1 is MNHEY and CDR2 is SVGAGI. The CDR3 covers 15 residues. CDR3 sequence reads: CASSLDPRQGSGQYF. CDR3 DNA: TGTGCCAGCAGTCTCGACCCCCGACAGGGAAGTGGGCAGTACTTC.

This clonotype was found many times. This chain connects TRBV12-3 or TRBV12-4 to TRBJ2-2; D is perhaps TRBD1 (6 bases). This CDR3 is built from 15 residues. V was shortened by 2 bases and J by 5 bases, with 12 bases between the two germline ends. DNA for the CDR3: TGTGCCAGCAGTTTAAGTGACAGGCGGACCGGGGAGCTGTTTTTT. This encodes CASSLSDRRTGELFF.

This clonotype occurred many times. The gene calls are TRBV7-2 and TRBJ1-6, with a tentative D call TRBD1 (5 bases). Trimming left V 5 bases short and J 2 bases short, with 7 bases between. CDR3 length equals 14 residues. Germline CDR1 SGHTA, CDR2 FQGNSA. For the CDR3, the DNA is TGTGCCAGCAGCCCGACAGCCTATAATTCACCCCTCCACTTT. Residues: CASSPTAYNSPLHF. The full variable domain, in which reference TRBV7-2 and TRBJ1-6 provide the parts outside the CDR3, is GAGVSQSPSNKVTEKGKDVELRCDPISGHTALYWYRQSLGQGLEFLIYFQGNSAPDKSGLPSDRFSAERTGGSVSTLTIQRTQQEDSAVYLCASSPTAYNSPLHFGNGTRLTVT.

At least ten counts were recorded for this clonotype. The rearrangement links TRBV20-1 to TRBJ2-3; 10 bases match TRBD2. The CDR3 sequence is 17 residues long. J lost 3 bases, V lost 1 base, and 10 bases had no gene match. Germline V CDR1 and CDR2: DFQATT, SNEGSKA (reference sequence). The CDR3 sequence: CSARGLAGVGKTDTQYF. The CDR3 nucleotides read TGCAGTGCTAGAGGTCTAGCGGGGGTAGGGAAAACAGATACGCAGTATTTT.

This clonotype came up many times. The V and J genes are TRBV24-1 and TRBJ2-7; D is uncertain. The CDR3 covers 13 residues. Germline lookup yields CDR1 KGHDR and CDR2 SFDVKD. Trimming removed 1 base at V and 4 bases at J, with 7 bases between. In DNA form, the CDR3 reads TGTGCCACCAGTGATTTCCCGGGTTACGAGCAGTACTTC. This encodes CATSDFPGYEQYF.

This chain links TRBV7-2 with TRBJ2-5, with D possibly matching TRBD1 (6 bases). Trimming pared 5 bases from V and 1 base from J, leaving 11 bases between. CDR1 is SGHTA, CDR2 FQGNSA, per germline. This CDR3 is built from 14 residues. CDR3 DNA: TGTGCCAGCAGCCCAGGGACACCCCAAGAGACCCAGTACTTC. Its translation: CASSPGTPQETQYF.

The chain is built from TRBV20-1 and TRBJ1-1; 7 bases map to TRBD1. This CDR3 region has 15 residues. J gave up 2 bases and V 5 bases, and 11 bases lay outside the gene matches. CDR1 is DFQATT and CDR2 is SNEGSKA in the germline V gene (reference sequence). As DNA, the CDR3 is TGCAGTGCTCATAAGGCCGGGACAGATAACACTGAAGCTTTCTTT. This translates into CSAHKAGTDNTEAFF.

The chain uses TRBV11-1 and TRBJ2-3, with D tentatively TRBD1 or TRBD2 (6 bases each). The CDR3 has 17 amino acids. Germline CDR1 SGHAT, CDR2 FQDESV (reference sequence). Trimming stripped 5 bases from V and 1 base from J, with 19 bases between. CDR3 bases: TGTGCCAGCAGCCCGGGGGCCGGCGGTGTGGGCACAGATACGCAGTATTTT. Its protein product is CASSPGAGGVGTDTQYF.

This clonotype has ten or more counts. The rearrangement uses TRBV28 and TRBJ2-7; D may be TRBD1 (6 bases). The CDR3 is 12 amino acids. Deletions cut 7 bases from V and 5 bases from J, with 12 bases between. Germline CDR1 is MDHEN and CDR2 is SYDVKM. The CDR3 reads CASNRVRNEQYF. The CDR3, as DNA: TGTGCCAGCAACAGGGTCCGAAACGAGCAGTACTTC.

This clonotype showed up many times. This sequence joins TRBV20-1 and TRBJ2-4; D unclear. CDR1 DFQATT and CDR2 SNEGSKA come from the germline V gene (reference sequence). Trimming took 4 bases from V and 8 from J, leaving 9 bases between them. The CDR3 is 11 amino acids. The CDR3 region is CSATDSYIQYF. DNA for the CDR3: TGCAGTGCTACCGACTCATACATTCAGTACTTC.

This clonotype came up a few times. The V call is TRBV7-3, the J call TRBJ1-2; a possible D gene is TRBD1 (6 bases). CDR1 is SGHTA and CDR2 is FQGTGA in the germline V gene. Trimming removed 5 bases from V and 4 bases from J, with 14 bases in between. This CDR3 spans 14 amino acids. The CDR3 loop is CASSRVGGGYGYTF. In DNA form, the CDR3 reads TGTGCCAGCAGCCGCGTGGGGGGCGGCTATGGCTACACCTTC.